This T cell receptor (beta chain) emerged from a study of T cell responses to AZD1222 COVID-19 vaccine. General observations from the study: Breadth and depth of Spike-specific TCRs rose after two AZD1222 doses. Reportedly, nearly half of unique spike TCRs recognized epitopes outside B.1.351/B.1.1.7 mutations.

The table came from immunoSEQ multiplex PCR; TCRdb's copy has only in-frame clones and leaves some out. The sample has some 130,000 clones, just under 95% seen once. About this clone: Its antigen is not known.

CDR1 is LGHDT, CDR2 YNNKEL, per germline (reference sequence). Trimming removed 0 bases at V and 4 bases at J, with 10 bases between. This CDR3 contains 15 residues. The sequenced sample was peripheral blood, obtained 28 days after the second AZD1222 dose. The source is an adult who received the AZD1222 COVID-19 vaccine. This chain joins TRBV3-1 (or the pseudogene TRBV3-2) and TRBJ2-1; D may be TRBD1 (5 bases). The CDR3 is CASSQDGQGYNEQFF. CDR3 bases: TGTGCCAGCAGCCAAGATGGTCAGGGATACAATGAGCAGTTCTTC.